These T cell receptor beta chains were read from a single sample in a study of blood T cell repertoires in COVID-19. Sequencing was performed with immunoSEQ multiplex PCR; in TCRdb, only in-frame clones are kept and a portion is missing. The repertoire holds 180,000 or so clones, 82% seen once, with approximately 9.1% in the top ten. The sample comprised peripheral blood. The receptors here all came from a woman between 65 and 79 years old with acute or convalescent COVID-19. CDR3s include the opening cysteine and the closing phenylalanine or tryptophan. The D gene is left open where the match is weak. Size is omitted from some rows. Given values are once, few, many or a class for expanded clones.

D,size,length,V,J,DNA,CDR3
.,.,13,TRBV12-3/TRBV12-4,TRBJ2-3,TGTGCCAGCAGCCCCGGGTCGGTAGTGCGGCAGTATTTT,CASSPGSVVRQYF
TRBD1,.,14,TRBV4-3,TRBJ1-1,TGCGCCAGCAGCCGTACAGGGGGTGAGACTGAAGCTTTCTTT,CASSRTGGETEAFF
TRBD2,.,15,TRBV18,TRBJ2-3,TGTGCCAGCTCAATGCGGGGGGTAGCCACAGATACGCAGTATTTT,CASSMRGVATDTQYF
TRBD1,.,18,TRBV3-1/TRBV3-2,TRBJ2-2,TGTGCCAGCAGCCAACCCACAGGGGGCGTCAAGGTTACCGGGGAGCTGTTTTTT,CASSQPTGGVKVTGELFF
TRBD2,.,16,TRBV27,TRBJ2-4,TGTGCCAGCAGTCCCGCCCGGGAGGGGTTCCCAAACATTCAGTACTTC,CASSPAREGFPNIQYF
TRBD1,few,13,TRBV2,TRBJ1-1,TGTGCCAGCAGCGCCGTGGGGACAGGATGGGCTTTCTTT,CASSAVGTGWAFF
TRBD2,.,17,TRBV9,TRBJ2-1,TGTGCCAGCAGCGTAGATATGTCTAGCGGGAGGGGAAATGAGCAGTTCTTC,CASSVDMSSGRGNEQFF
TRBD2,few,15,TRBV9,TRBJ2-3,TGTGCCAGCAGCGAGGGTACTAGCGATACAGATACGCAGTATTTT,CASSEGTSDTDTQYF
.,.,12,TRBV6-2/TRBV6-3,TRBJ2-3,TGTGCCAGCAGTTATGGGCAGGGTACGCAGTATTTT,CASSYGQGTQYF
.,.,14,TRBV2,TRBJ1-5,TGTGCCAGCAGATCCGGGTCCCCCTTCCAGCCCCAGCATTTT,CASRSGSPFQPQHF
.,.,16,TRBV5-1,TRBJ1-4,TGCGCCAGCAGCTTGGCTTCGGGATCAACTAATGAAAAACTGTTTTTT,CASSLASGSTNEKLFF
TRBD1,.,13,TRBV10-1,TRBJ2-2,TGCGCCAGCAGAGGACAGGGGGCCGGGGAGCTGTTTTTT,CASRGQGAGELFF
TRBD1,few,16,TRBV27,TRBJ1-1,TGTGCCAGCAGCCCAGCAGGACAGGGAATGAACACTGAAGCTTTCTTT,CASSPAGQGMNTEAFF
.,.,16,TRBV7-2,TRBJ2-1,TGTGCCAGCAGCTTAGCAGCGTCCAGCTCCTACAATGAGCAGTTCTTC,CASSLAASSSYNEQFF
.,.,17,TRBV3-1/TRBV3-2,TRBJ1-6,TGTGCCAGCAGCCAAGATTATGGGAGGGAAACAAATTCACCCCTCCACTTT,CASSQDYGRETNSPLHF
TRBD2,.,16,TRBV2,TRBJ2-2,TGTGCCAGCGCGACAGCGGGGAGTACGAACACCGGGGAGCTGTTTTTT,CASATAGSTNTGELFF
.,.,14,TRBV5-1,TRBJ2-7,TGCGCCAGCAGCTTCGGGGGAGCTTCCTACGAGCAGTACTTC,CASSFGGASYEQYF
TRBD2,.,18,TRBV7-6,TRBJ2-1,TGTGCCAGCAGCTCAAATCCGGGACTAGCGGGGGGGCACAATGAGCAGTTCTTC,CASSSNPGLAGGHNEQFF
.,.,18,TRBV5-1,TRBJ2-7,TGCGCCAGCAGCTTGGAAGGGTACAAGGGCAGGGTAAGGAACGAGCAGTACTTC,CASSLEGYKGRVRNEQYF
.,once,14,TRBV28,TRBJ1-2,TGTGCCAGCAGGCAAACCGGGAATCAGAGAGGCTACACCTTC,CASRQTGNQRGYTF
.,.,18,TRBV7-9,TRBJ2-3,TGTGCCAGCAGCTCCCTTTTAGGGGGTCGACTTAGCACAGATACGCAGTATTTT,CASSSLLGGRLSTDTQYF
TRBD1,few,16,TRBV20-1,TRBJ1-5,TGCAGTGCTAGTGACAGGGGGCTAACTAGCAATCAGCCCCAGCATTTT,CSASDRGLTSNQPQHF
.,.,16,TRBV4-2,TRBJ1-2,TGTGCCAGCAGCCAAGATCTAGAAGTAGGGCGGGGTGGCTACACCTTC,CASSQDLEVGRGGYTF
.,.,13,TRBV5-1,TRBJ1-3,TGCGCCAGCAGCCCATGGCCTGGAAACACCATATATTTT,CASSPWPGNTIYF
.,.,14,TRBV7-9,TRBJ2-5,TGTGCGGAGACCTCGGTCGGCGGGCAAGAGACCCAGTACTTC,CAETSVGGQETQYF
.,.,13,TRBV11-2,TRBJ1-2,TGTGCCAGCAGCTTAGATGGGAGCTATGGCTACACCTTC,CASSLDGSYGYTF
TRBD1,.,17,TRBV7-2,TRBJ1-2,TGTGCCAGCAGCCGTAATCCACCGGGACAGGGGCACTATGGCTACACCTTC,CASSRNPPGQGHYGYTF
TRBD2,.,15,TRBV5-1,TRBJ2-3,TGCGCCAGCAGCCTGACTAGCGACGGACGGGATACGCAGTATTTT,CASSLTSDGRDTQYF
.,.,15,TRBV6-5,TRBJ1-2,TGTGCCAGCAGTTTCGACGGACAGCATAACTATGGCTACACCTTC,CASSFDGQHNYGYTF
.,.,13,TRBV9,TRBJ1-2,TGTGCCAGCAGCGTAGATGAGGATTATGGCTACACCTTC,CASSVDEDYGYTF
TRBD2,.,15,TRBV7-2,TRBJ2-5,TGTGCCAGCACCCTTATTCGGGGGGGCGGGGAGACCCAGTACTTC,CASTLIRGGGETQYF
.,.,17,TRBV18,TRBJ2-2,TGTGCCAGCTCACCACCGGTTAAGGCGGGTACCACCGGGGAGCTGTTTTTT,CASSPPVKAGTTGELFF
TRBD2,few,13,TRBV6-5,TRBJ2-5,TGTGCCAGCAGAAATCCTAGCGGGGAGACCCAGTACTTC,CASRNPSGETQYF
TRBD2,once,17,TRBV7-8,TRBJ2-2,TGTGCCAGCAGCTTATACAAGGAGCGGGAAGGCACCGGGGAGCTGTTTTTT,CASSLYKEREGTGELFF
.,.,13,TRBV24-1,TRBJ1-5,TGTGCCACCAGTGTGGGAGGCAATCAGCCCCAGCATTTT,CATSVGGNQPQHF
.,.,15,TRBV15,TRBJ1-5,TGTGCCACCAGCAGAGATCGGGGTGGGCATCAGCCCCAGCATTTT,CATSRDRGGHQPQHF
.,.,14,TRBV7-9,TRBJ1-2,TGTGCCAGCAGCTTGCAGGCCTCTTGGGATGGCTACACCTTC,CASSLQASWDGYTF
TRBD1,.,15,TRBV5-4,TRBJ1-5,TGTGCCAGCAGCTTGCCCAGGACAGGATATCAGCCCCAGCATTTT,CASSLPRTGYQPQHF
.,few,11,TRBV20-1,TRBJ2-7,TGCAGTGCCGGGATCACCTACGAGCAGTACTTC,CSAGITYEQYF
.,.,11,TRBV24-1,TRBJ1-6,TGTGCCACCAGTGCCCCGTCACCCCTCCACTTT,CATSAPSPLHF
TRBD1,.,14,TRBV18,TRBJ1-1,TGTGCCAGCTCACCATTGGACAGGGAGACTGAAGCTTTCTTT,CASSPLDRETEAFF
TRBD2,.,16,TRBV7-2,TRBJ2-3,TGTGCCAGCAGCTTACCTAGCGGGGGGGATGCAGATACGCAGTATTTT,CASSLPSGGDADTQYF
TRBD2,.,16,TRBV4-3,TRBJ2-7,TGCGCCAGCAGCCAAGATTGGGAGGGGTCAACCTACGAGCAGTACTTC,CASSQDWEGSTYEQYF